Detailed here is one T cell receptor (beta chain). In the original workflow: Estimated nucleated cell counts came from reference gene primer amplification. Sequenced by immunoSEQ multiplex PCR; TCRdb stores in-frame clones only, minus some. V and J calls and clone size are copied from that table; D and trimming were computed from the DNA. The sample has some 100,000 clones, roughly 80% seen once; the top ten hold 10%. The data stem from a study of blood T cell repertoires in COVID-19. Study details: Italy, Spain and the United States were the sources of the convalescent and acute COVID-19 samples. Sources were T cells, B-cell-depleted T cells, or PBMCs; the material itself was cDNA or gDNA.

The germline V gene has CDR1 SEHNR and CDR2 FQNEAQ (reference sequence). This CDR3 has 13 amino acids. V dropped 5 bases and J dropped 4 bases, with 12 bases sitting between them. V gene TRBV7-9 combines with J gene TRBJ2-7; D is uncertain. The source of this sequence is a human donor in a cohort sampled during active COVID-19. The sequenced material came from peripheral blood. The CDR3: CASSQSARYEQYF. The CDR3, as DNA: TGTGCCAGCAGCCAATCCGCGAGATACGAGCAGTACTTC. The complete variable domain, with remaining parts taken from reference TRBV7-9 and TRBJ2-7, reads DTGVSQNPRHKITKRGQNVTFRCDPISEHNRLYWYRQTLGQGPEFLTYFQNEAQLEKSRLLSDRFSAERPKGSFSTLEIQRTEQGDSAMYLCASSQSARYEQYFGPGTRLTVT.